This entry lists 21 T cell receptor beta chains sequenced from one sample in a study of blood T cell repertoires in COVID-19 (dated by TCRdb to 2019 to 2021). The library was made by the immunoSEQ multiplex PCR assay. As stored in TCRdb, this immuneACCESS dataset retains in-frame rearrangements with V and J assigned. A fraction of the clones does not appear; measured against another copy, unresolved V genes explain less than half of the discrepancy, and the remainder lacks a known reason. The sample profile shows about 310,000 clones; 87% of them were found once. Of the sample, about 8.9% is held by the ten largest clones. The sequenced material came from PBMCs or T cells enriched from blood (not recorded which). The source is a woman under 30 who had recovered from COVID-19.

CDR3 DNA: TGTGCCAGCAGCTCGGACAGGGGAGAATACCAGCCCCAGCATTTT. It codes for CASSSDRGEYQPQHF. The V and J genes are TRBV5-5 and TRBJ1-5, with TRBD1 identical over 9 bases. This CDR3 has 15 amino acids. V was pared by 3 bases and J by 7 bases, with 8 bases of the junction left unmatched. CDR1 SGHKS and CDR2 YYEKEE come from the germline V gene (reference sequence).

The CDR3 DNA reads as TGTGCCAGTAGTTCAGGACTAGCGGCCTACAATGAGCAGTTCTTC. Protein product: CASSSGLAAYNEQFF. The rearrangement joins TRBV19 to TRBJ2-1; 10 nucleotides line up with TRBD2. The germline CDR1 and CDR2 sequences are LNHDA and SQIVND (reference sequence). Germline trimming cut 5 bases from V and 2 bases from J; bases unmatched to any gene: 3. The CDR3 has 15 amino acids.

The V and J genes are TRBV19 and TRBJ1-1; TRBD1 aligns across 9 bases. The germline gives CDR1 LNHDA, CDR2 SQIVND (reference sequence). CDR3 length equals 16 residues. The V and J ends lost 6 bases and 5 bases, in that order; junction bases with no gene match: 13. The CDR3 loop is CASRWGNRGQGTEAFF. CDR3 DNA sequence: TGTGCCAGTAGGTGGGGAAACAGGGGGCAAGGGACTGAAGCTTTCTTT.

The V and J genes are TRBV3-1 (or the pseudogene TRBV3-2) and TRBJ2-5, with 8 positions matching TRBD1. The CDR3 has 16 amino acids. Trimming cost V 2 bases and J 4 bases; bases outside gene matches: 9. Germline CDR1 is LGHDT and CDR2 is YNNKEL (reference sequence). The CDR3 DNA reads TGTGCCAGCAGCCAACAGACAGGGGTTAGGCTAGAGACCCAGTACTTC. Translation: CASSQQTGVRLETQYF.

The J gene is TRBJ1-1, the V gene TRBV6-5, with D perhaps matching TRBD1 (6 bases). CDR1 is MNHEY, CDR2 SVGAGI, per germline. Deletions cut 10 bases from V and 5 bases from J, with 23 bases between. The CDR3 has 15 residues. The CDR3: CATDDLRGWKTEAFF. The CDR3 nucleotides read TGTGCCACCGACGACCTTAGGGGGTGGAAAACTGAAGCTTTCTTT.

This chain connects TRBV28 to TRBJ2-7; 10 bases line up with TRBD2. CDR1 MDHEN and CDR2 SYDVKM come from the germline V gene. Trimming removed 2 bases from V and 0 bases from J; junction bases left unmatched: 4. The CDR3 has 16 residues. CDR3 nucleotide sequence: TGTGCCAGCAGTTTACTAGCGGGGGTGAGCTCCTACGAGCAGTACTTC. Its translation is CASSLLAGVSSYEQYF.

The chain employs TRBV11-2 and TRBJ2-5; TRBD2 aligns across 8 bases. The CDR3 consists of 15 residues. The germline V gene has CDR1 SGHAT and CDR2 FQNNGV. The V and J ends lost 5 bases and 4 bases, in that order; junction bases with no gene match: 9. The CDR3 loop reads CASSPSGTSGETQYF. The CDR3 DNA reads as TGTGCCAGCAGCCCCTCCGGGACTAGTGGAGAGACCCAGTACTTC.

The J gene is TRBJ1-6, the V gene TRBV19; a weak D match, TRBD1 (6 bases). V lost 11 bases to trimming and J lost 0 bases, with 17 bases between them. The CDR3 totals 16 residues. Germline values: CDR1 LNHDA, CDR2 SQIVND (reference sequence). The CDR3 DNA is TGTGCCTCCAGGACAGACCCGAGCTCCTATAATTCACCCCTCCACTTT. It codes for CASRTDPSSYNSPLHF.

The gene calls are TRBV2 and TRBJ2-6; D ambiguous. This CDR3 spans 14 amino acids. The V and J ends lost 4 bases and 2 bases respectively, with 6 bases between them. Germline CDR1 SNHLY, CDR2 FYNNEI. CDR3 amino acids: CASSGAAGANVLTF. CDR3 nucleotides: TGTGCCAGCAGTGGGGCAGCTGGGGCCAACGTCCTGACTTTC. Together with reference TRBV2 and TRBJ2-6, the CDR3 gives the full variable domain: EPEVTQTPSHQVTQMGQEVILRCVPISNHLYFYWYRQILGQKVEFLVSFYNNEISEKSEIFDDQFSVERPDGSNFTLKIRSTKLEDSAMYFCASSGAAGANVLTFGAGSRLTVL.

The chain combines TRBV7-3 with TRBJ2-1; D gene unclear. The V gene's germline CDR1 is SGHTA and CDR2 FQGTGA. V dropped 4 bases and J dropped 9 bases, with 13 bases sitting between them. The CDR3 is 13 residues long. The CDR3 DNA reads TGTGCCAGCAGCTCCCTCCTTAGTGGTGAGCAGTTCTTC. The encoded protein is CASSSLLSGEQFF.

The chain links TRBV15 to TRBJ2-1; no firm D call. V gave up 5 bases and J gave up 8 bases, with 13 bases separating them. The CDR3 runs 13 residues. Germline values: CDR1 LNHNV, CDR2 YYDKDF (reference sequence). CDR3 bases: TGTGCCACCAGCGGAGTCCCTCTCTATGAGCAGTTCTTC. Translated, it gives CATSGVPLYEQFF.

This sequence joins TRBV21-1 and TRBJ2-5; TRBD2 is taken as the D call from the table, unchecked against the DNA. TRBV21-1 is tagged as a pseudogene. This CDR3 is 15 amino acids long. DNA of the CDR3: TGTGCCAGCAGCAATTGGCTAGCGGGGGAAGAGACCCAGTACTTC. Amino acids: CASSNWLAGEETQYF.

The V gene is TRBV7-8, the J gene TRBJ2-7; a weak D match, TRBD2 (6 bases). Germline V lookup: CDR1 SGHVS, CDR2 FQNEAQ. Trimming took 4 bases from V and 3 from J, leaving 16 bases between them. The CDR3 length is 15 residues. This CDR3 reads CASSWRDGGLYEQYF. The CDR3 nucleotides read TGTGCCAGCAGCTGGCGGGACGGAGGGCTCTACGAGCAGTACTTC.

This clone was seen a handful of times. In DNA, the CDR3 is TGTGCCAGCAGCCTCCGACAGGGTGGAAACACCATATATTTT. The encoded protein is CASSLRQGGNTIYF. The chain employs TRBV3-1 (or the pseudogene TRBV3-2) and TRBJ1-3, with 7 bases fitting TRBD1. J lost 3 bases, V lost 4 bases, and 3 bases had no gene match. The CDR3 sequence is 14 residues long. CDR1 LGHDT and CDR2 YNNKEL come from the germline V gene (reference sequence).

The chain has TRBV28 and TRBJ1-4; the D is unclear. This CDR3 contains 16 residues. Germline CDR1 MDHEN, CDR2 SYDVKM. Trimming pared 5 bases from V and 3 bases from J, leaving 16 bases between. The CDR3 reads CASSPMPGKANEKLFF. In DNA, the CDR3 is TGTGCCAGCAGTCCTATGCCGGGGAAGGCTAATGAAAAACTGTTTTTT.

The rearrangement links TRBV9 to TRBJ2-2; 7 bases align to TRBD2. V dropped 4 bases and J dropped 7; count of bases not matched to a gene: 7. CDR3 size: 14 residues. Germline values: CDR1 SGDLS, CDR2 YYNGEE. CDR3 nucleotides: TGTGCCAGCAGCTCCTTGGGAGGGGACGGGGAGCTGTTTTTT. This codes for CASSSLGGDGELFF.

This sequence joins TRBV10-3 and TRBJ1-5, with D tentatively TRBD1 (6 bases). In germline, CDR1 is ENHRY, CDR2 SYGVKD. The CDR3 consists of 14 residues. The V end was cut by 3 bases, the J end by 6 bases, with 12 bases between. In DNA form, the CDR3 reads TGTGCCATCAGTGAAGGGGGGGCCGGTCAGCCCCAGCATTTT. It translates to CAISEGGAGQPQHF.

This chain connects TRBV7-8 to TRBJ1-1; a weak D match, TRBD1 (6 bases). Between the trimmed V and J ends, which lost 1 base and 6 bases, there was a span of 15 bases. CDR1 and CDR2 from the germline V gene are SGHVS and FQNEAQ. The CDR3 is 15 amino acids. This chain's CDR3 is CASSLERGGLAEAFF. The CDR3 DNA is TGTGCCAGCAGCTTAGAGAGAGGGGGACTAGCTGAAGCTTTCTTT.

This chain connects TRBV7-9 to TRBJ1-5, with TRBD1 matching over 8 bases. Trimming cost V 5 bases and J 3 bases; bases outside gene matches: 6. This CDR3 has 15 residues. Germline-derived CDR1 and CDR2 are SEHNR and FQNEAQ (reference sequence). CDR3 sequence (DNA): TGTGCCAGCAGCAAAGGACAGGGTCACAATCAGCCCCAGCATTTT. Translation: CASSKGQGHNQPQHF.

V gene TRBV13 combines with J gene TRBJ2-7, with TRBD2 matching over 10 bases. This CDR3 has 15 amino acids. V lost 5 bases and J lost 3; bases outside the gene matches: 7. Germline-derived CDR1 and CDR2 are PRHDT and FYEKMQ (reference sequence). This CDR3 reads CASSLREREGYEQYF. In nucleotides, the CDR3 is TGTGCCAGCAGCCTCCGGGAGCGGGAGGGCTACGAGCAGTACTTC.

V usage is TRBV11-2 and J usage is TRBJ2-1; 7 bases line up with TRBD2. The CDR3 spans 15 residues. Losses at the gene ends were 0 bases for V and 4 bases for J; bases not matched to a gene: 3. Per the germline V gene, CDR1 is SGHAT and CDR2 is FQNNGV. This chain's CDR3 is CASSLETAGYNEQFF. Written as DNA, the CDR3 is TGTGCCAGCAGCTTAGAAACAGCGGGGTACAATGAGCAGTTCTTC.